The T cell receptor (beta chain) described here comes from a study of beta chain features in type 1 diabetes. Turning to the study itself: Healthy donors and patients had similar age, gender and cell yields. Study-level points and caveats: All four CD4+ subsets of Type 1 diabetes patients contained TCRB CDR3s that were moderately but significantly shorter.

With respect to this clone: The antigen remains unidentified.

The CDR3 runs to 13 residues. The trim removed 3 bases at V and 6 bases at J, leaving 1 base unmatched. Germline CDR1 and CDR2: GTSNPN and SVGIG (reference sequence). Once sorted, every population was more than 98% pure. What was sequenced were expressed TCRB transcripts, since all of the isolated RNA had been reverse transcribed. Clones were sequenced by immunoSEQ multiplex PCR, and TCRdb holds only the in-frame ones, with some missing. The table shows 150,000 or so clones, with approximately 8.4% occurring only once. This rearrangement joins TRBV30 to TRBJ1-5; 11 bases are shared with TRBD1. Sequencing was done on a sample of central memory CD4+ T cells from blood. The sequence derives from a young woman in good health. CDR3 DNA: TGTGCCTGGAGGGGACAGGGGGGTCAGCCCCAGCATTTT. This gives the protein CAWRGQGGQPQHF.